The 4 T cell receptor beta chains below come from one sample, sequenced in a study of T cells in Graves' hyperthyroidism and ophthalmopathy. Researchers amplified the TCR beta CDR3 regions from RNA transcripts. The HTBI primer set was used in a first-round RT-PCR of the TCR CDR3. TCRdb ran MiXCR on the multiplex PCR reads and lists one entry per CDR3 protein. The table shows 90,000 to 120,000 distinct CDR3 sequences, with roughly 15% occurring only once. The source material was blood. The source is a woman aged 50 to 60 with Graves' hyperthyroidism.

The genes are TRBV24-1 and TRBJ2-1, with TRBD2 matching 9 bases. This CDR3 is 19 amino acids long. The J segment lost 0 bases and the V segment lost 3 bases, leaving 11 bases of the junction unmatched. Looked up from germline, CDR1 is KGHDR and CDR2 is SFDVKD. This CDR3 is CATSDTPRTSVSSYNEQFF. The CDR3 region has the DNA TGTGCCACCAGTGATACGCCACGGACTAGCGTTAGCTCCTACAATGAGCAGTTCTTC.

V gene TRBV2 combines with J gene TRBJ2-5, with unresolved D. CDR1 and CDR2 from the germline V gene are SNHLY and FYNNEI. V was shortened by 3 bases and J by 5 bases, with 4 bases between the two germline ends. The CDR3 has 11 amino acids. CDR3 nucleotide sequence: TGTGCCAGCAGTGATTTTGAGACCCAGTACTTC. It is translated as CASSDFETQYF.

The table lists this clonotype with a few counts. For the CDR3, the DNA is TGTGCCAGCAGTTCAGCGGGACGAGAGAGCTCTGGGGCCAACGTCCTGACTTTC. It codes for CASSSAGRESSGANVLTF. The chain carries TRBV6-2 or TRBV6-3 and TRBJ2-6, with TRBD2 matching over 7 bases. V was clipped by 4 bases and J by 0 bases; unmatched bases: 9. Germline CDR1 is MNHEY and CDR2 is SVGEGT. This CDR3 has 18 residues.

The chain couples TRBV20-1 to TRBJ2-3, with 9 bases lining up with TRBD1. The CDR3 has 15 amino acids. V trimming: 4 bases; J trimming: 2 bases; junction bases outside the gene matches: 7. Per the germline V gene, CDR1 is DFQATT and CDR2 is SNEGSKA (reference sequence). The CDR3 loop is CSATGQGEATDTQYF. For the CDR3, the DNA is TGCAGTGCTACGGGACAGGGAGAAGCCACAGATACGCAGTATTTT.